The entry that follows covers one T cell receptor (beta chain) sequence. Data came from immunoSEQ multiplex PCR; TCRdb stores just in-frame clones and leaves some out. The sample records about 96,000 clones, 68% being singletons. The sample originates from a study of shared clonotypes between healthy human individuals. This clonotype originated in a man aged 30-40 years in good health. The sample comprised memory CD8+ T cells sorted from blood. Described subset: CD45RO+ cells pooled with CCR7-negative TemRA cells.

The CDR3 DNA reads TGTGCCAGCAGTACCGACTATGATGAGCAGTTCTTC. Protein sequence: CASSTDYDEQFF. V is TRBV6-5 and J is TRBJ2-1, with a possible D match to TRBD2 (5 bases). The V and J ends lost 5 bases and 8 bases respectively, with 10 bases between them. The CDR3 spans 12 residues. Germline V CDR1 and CDR2: MNHEY, SVGAGI.